Listed here are 20 T cell receptor beta chains from one sample, sequenced in a study of long-term antiretroviral therapy in people with HIV (dated by TCRdb to between 2022 and 2023). Sequencing of the TRB variable region was done with the immunoSEQ hsTCRB v3.0 assay at survey level resolution. TCRdb holds this immuneACCESS table with in-frame rearrangements only. Some clones are missing; in checked studies, unresolved V genes explain under half, and the rest has no known cause. The sample yields under 20,000 clones; roughly 91% were counted once. 7% to 10% of the sample is taken by the ten largest. Sequencing was performed on unsorted PBMCs, taken 0.3 years after starting antiretroviral therapy. These receptors were collected from a man between 60 and 70 years old with HIV.

This chain links TRBV2 with TRBJ2-2, with D uncertain. Germline CDR1 and CDR2: SNHLY and FYNNEI. CDR3 length equals 13 residues. The germline V and J ends were trimmed by 5 bases and 6 bases, with 10 bases remaining between them. For the CDR3, the DNA is TGTGCCAGCAGTAGGGTTTCGGCCGGGGAGCTGTTTTTT. The encoded protein is CASSRVSAGELFF.

The chain carries TRBV6-5 and TRBJ1-1; D is undetermined. Deletions cut 2 bases from V and 4 bases from J, with 11 bases between. The CDR3 is 14 amino acids. Germline CDR1 and CDR2: MNHEY and SVGAGI. CDR3 residues: CASSYGGGVTEAFF. The CDR3 DNA reads as TGTGCCAGCAGTTACGGAGGCGGGGTCACTGAAGCTTTCTTT.

The rearrangement links TRBV5-3 to TRBJ2-7, with D hard to call. TRBV5-3 is given ORF status, its function remaining uncertain. CDR3 length: 18 amino acids. V gave up 1 base and J gave up 13 bases, with 33 bases separating them. CDR3 amino acids: CARSLSPPTSPSFSDQYF. CDR3 nucleotide sequence: TGTGCCAGAAGCTTGTCACCCCCCACTTCCCCTTCATTCTCTGACCAATACTTC.

The chain uses TRBV6-6 and TRBJ2-1, with TRBD1 identical over 7 bases. V trimming: 2 bases; J trimming: 7 bases; junction bases outside the gene matches: 5. Germline V lookup: CDR1 MNHNY, CDR2 SVGAGI (reference sequence). This CDR3 is 14 amino acids long. CDR3 nucleotide sequence: TGTGCCAGCAGTTACCGGGACAGAGTTAATGAGCAGTTCTTC. This codes for CASSYRDRVNEQFF.

The rearrangement joins TRBV7-3 to TRBJ2-2; D is unresolved. Trimming stripped 2 bases from V and 0 bases from J, with 7 bases between. This CDR3 spans 15 amino acids. In germline, CDR1 is SGHTA, CDR2 FQGTGA. This chain's CDR3 is CASSLSGSNTGELFF. Written as DNA, the CDR3 is TGTGCCAGCAGCTTATCTGGGTCGAACACCGGGGAGCTGTTTTTT.

This clone has just one count. J is TRBJ2-7 and V is TRBV2; 10 bases align to TRBD2. Trimming cost V 6 bases and J 7 bases; bases outside gene matches: 6. The CDR3 length is 13 residues. The germline V gene has CDR1 SNHLY and CDR2 FYNNEI. The CDR3 loop reads CASSPGLAREQYF. In DNA, the CDR3 is TGTGCCAGCAGCCCGGGACTAGCGCGGGAGCAGTACTTC.

This chain connects TRBV18 to TRBJ2-7; perhaps TRBD1 as D (7 bases). In germline, CDR1 is KGHSH, CDR2 LQKENI. V was trimmed by 10 bases and J by 6 bases, leaving 22 bases between them. This CDR3 region has 14 residues. CDR3 DNA: TGTGCCACACTTGGAGCAGGGGGGATTGGCGAGCAGTACTTC. Its protein is CATLGAGGIGEQYF.

This rearrangement joins TRBV10-1 to TRBJ2-1; 7 positions match TRBD2. The CDR3 runs 15 residues. V shed 4 bases, J shed 4 bases, and the junction held 7 bases outside the gene matches. CDR1 and CDR2 from the germline V gene are WNHNN and SYGVQD (reference sequence). CDR3 in amino acids: CASSASTSRYNEQFF. CDR3 nucleotides: TGCGCCAGCAGTGCTTCGACTAGCCGGTACAATGAGCAGTTCTTC.

The CDR3 sequence is CASSPPMGLNEQYF. CDR3 bases: TGTGCCAGCAGCCCGCCGATGGGGCTTAACGAGCAGTACTTC. V gene TRBV9 combines with J gene TRBJ2-7, with a tentative D call TRBD1 (5 bases). The CDR3 is 14 residues long. The V gene's germline CDR1 is SGDLS and CDR2 YYNGEE. Trimming took off 4 bases at V and 5 bases at J, with 16 bases between the two ends.

This rearrangement joins TRBV29-1 to TRBJ2-3; D may be TRBD1 or TRBD2 (5 bases each). CDR3 length: 13 residues. Germline V gene sequence: CDR1 SQVTM, CDR2 ANQGSEA. The V gene lost 1 base and the J gene lost 3 bases, with 8 bases spanning the gap. The CDR3 protein is CSVEGGGTDTQYF. The CDR3 nucleotides are TGCAGCGTTGAAGGTGGGGGAACAGATACGCAGTATTTT.

The chain recombines TRBV2 with TRBJ2-5; D remains unclear. CDR1 is SNHLY and CDR2 is FYNNEI in the germline V gene. V lost 5 bases and J lost 7, with 11 bases in between. The CDR3 loop spans 12 amino acids. The CDR3: CASSFQLGTQYF. The CDR3 region has the DNA TGTGCCAGCAGTTTTCAGCTTGGGACCCAGTACTTC.

V usage is TRBV9 and J usage is TRBJ2-7; 7 bases fit TRBD1. The germline CDR1 and CDR2 sequences are SGDLS and YYNGEE. The CDR3 totals 15 residues. After removal of 5 bases from V and 6 bases from J, the junction contained 14 bases not matched to a gene. The CDR3 nucleotides read TGTGCCAGCAGTGTAACCGGGACAGAGATCGGCGAGCAGTACTTC. It is translated as CASSVTGTEIGEQYF.

V and J are TRBV5-1 and TRBJ2-7, with 7 positions matching TRBD2. Germline V gives CDR1 SGHRS, CDR2 YFSETQ. The length of the CDR3 is 17 residues. V trimming: 4 bases; J trimming: 2 bases; junction bases outside the gene matches: 15. The CDR3 DNA sequence: TGCGCCAGCAGCCCTCTAACGAGTAGCGGGTTGACCTACGAGCAGTACTTC. Encoded protein: CASSPLTSSGLTYEQYF.

The chain links TRBV28 to TRBJ1-1; 7 bases map to TRBD1. CDR3 length equals 14 residues. Per germline, CDR1 MDHEN and CDR2 SYDVKM. The junction had 8 bases not matched to a gene; V was cut back by 3 bases and J by 7 bases. This CDR3 is CASSLTGPTLEAFF. CDR3 in DNA: TGTGCCAGCAGTTTGACAGGGCCGACTCTTGAAGCTTTCTTT.

V and J are TRBV7-3 and TRBJ2-1; TRBD2 is a possible D gene (6 bases). The CDR3 has 14 residues. Germline V gene lookup returns CDR1 SGHTA and CDR2 FQGTGA. Between the trimmed V and J ends, which lost 2 bases and 10 bases, there was a span of 15 bases. The CDR3 region has the DNA TGTGCCAGCAGCTTAGCGGGGAGGCCGTGGGAGCAGTTCTTC. Its translation is CASSLAGRPWEQFF.

The chain employs TRBV30 and TRBJ1-5; D is unresolved. Germline V gene sequence: CDR1 GTSNPN, CDR2 SVGIG (reference sequence). The CDR3 spans 13 residues. Deletions cut 1 base from V and 4 bases from J, with 8 bases between. Here the CDR3 DNA reads TGTGCCTGGAGTGGACAACGAAATCAGCCCCAGCATTTT. Protein product: CAWSGQRNQPQHF.

The J gene is TRBJ2-2, the V gene TRBV19; D call uncertain. The V end was cut by 3 bases, the J end by 4 bases, with 9 bases between. In germline, CDR1 is LNHDA, CDR2 SQIVND (reference sequence). The CDR3 loop spans 14 amino acids. The CDR3 DNA reads TGTGCCAGTAGTATCCCCCCAGGCACCGGGGAGCTGTTTTTT. It specifies CASSIPPGTGELFF.

This clone was recorded only once. The genes are TRBV7-9 and TRBJ2-3; TRBD2 is a possible D gene (6 bases). This CDR3 has 15 residues. Germline V gene data show CDR1 as SEHNR and CDR2 as FQNEAQ (reference sequence). Trimming stripped 5 bases from V and 2 bases from J, with 14 bases between. CDR3 coding DNA: TGTGCCAGCAGCCCAGGAGGGTTTTTCACAGATACGCAGTATTTT. Its translation is CASSPGGFFTDTQYF. Full variable domain (missing parts from reference TRBV7-9 and TRBJ2-3): DTGVSQNPRHKITKRGQNVTFRCDPISEHNRLYWYRQTLGQGPEFLTYFQNEAQLEKSRLLSDRFSAERPKGSFSTLEIQRTEQGDSAMYLCASSPGGFFTDTQYFGPGTRLTVL.

V gene TRBV5-4 combines with J gene TRBJ2-5; 14 positions agree with TRBD2. This CDR3 comprises 17 residues. V was clipped by 0 bases and J by 5 bases; unmatched bases: 6. Looked up from germline, CDR1 is SGHNT and CDR2 is YYREEE (reference sequence). Here the CDR3 DNA reads TGTGCCAGCAGCTTGGATGGACTAGCGGGGGGCAGGGAGACCCAGTACTTC. Protein sequence: CASSLDGLAGGRETQYF.

The chain employs TRBV11-2 and TRBJ2-7; tentative D call: TRBD1 (5 bases). The CDR3 contains 15 residues. Trimming shortened V by 1 base and J by 2 bases, and 12 bases separated the two germline ends. Germline V gene data show CDR1 as SGHAT and CDR2 as FQNNGV. CDR3 amino acids: CASSLVGRVAYEQYF. CDR3 in DNA: TGTGCCAGCAGCTTAGTCGGCAGGGTAGCCTACGAGCAGTACTTC.